One sample yielded the 5 T cell receptor beta chains listed below, sequenced in a study of blood T cell repertoires in COVID-19 (dated by TCRdb to the early 2020s). Libraries were built with the immunoSEQ multiplex PCR assay. What TCRdb holds here is the immuneACCESS table cut down to in-frame rearrangements. Part of the clones is not present; checked against another copy, under half of the missing clones reflect an unresolved V gene, and the others are unexplained. This sample holds some 230,000 clones; more than 75% were observed only once. Of the sample, less than 9.5% is held by the ten largest clones. The material sequenced was peripheral blood. The receptor set was obtained from a woman of 80 years or more with COVID-19, enrolled during active disease.

The chain recombines TRBV6-2 or TRBV6-3 with TRBJ2-3, with 8 bases aligning to TRBD1. After removal of 5 bases from V and 0 bases from J, the junction contained 10 bases not matched to a gene. CDR3 length equals 17 residues. Germline CDR1 MNHEY, CDR2 SVGEGT. The CDR3 region is CASSQGQGTPSTDTQYF. The CDR3 region has the DNA TGTGCCAGCAGTCAAGGACAGGGAACTCCTAGCACAGATACGCAGTATTTT.

J is TRBJ2-3 and V is TRBV9, with 10 nucleotides matching TRBD2. CDR1 and CDR2 from the germline V gene are SGDLS and YYNGEE. This CDR3 contains 16 residues. The ends lost 2 bases at V and 0 bases at J; junction bases unmatched: 3. In DNA, the CDR3 is TGTGCCAGCAGCGTCGGACTAGCGGAGAGCACAGATACGCAGTATTTT. This gives the protein CASSVGLAESTDTQYF.

This chain joins TRBV2 and TRBJ1-2, with 11 nucleotides matching TRBD1. V was clipped by 5 bases and J by 2 bases; unmatched bases: 7. Germline V CDR1 and CDR2: SNHLY, FYNNEI. This CDR3 comprises 16 residues. In nucleotides, the CDR3 is TGTGCCAGCAGTAGAGATCGGGACAGGGGGAACTATGGCTACACCTTC. Amino acid sequence: CASSRDRDRGNYGYTF.

The DNA for the CDR3 is TGCGCCAGCAGCCCCAACTCCTACGAGCAGTACTTC. This sequence encodes CASSPNSYEQYF. The V call is TRBV5-1, the J call TRBJ2-7; D call uncertain. From germline, CDR1 is SGHRS and CDR2 YFSETQ. Trimming shortened V by 4 bases and J by 0 bases, and 5 bases separated the two germline ends. The CDR3 sequence is 12 residues long.

V is TRBV6-5 and J is TRBJ1-6; TRBD1 matches at 11 bases. Germline loops: CDR1 MNHEY, CDR2 SVGAGI. This CDR3 region has 15 residues. J gave up 8 bases and V 2 bases, and 2 bases lay outside the gene matches. The CDR3 sequence: CASSYGDRGDSPLHF. CDR3 nucleotide sequence: TGTGCCAGCAGTTACGGGGACAGGGGGGATTCACCCCTCCACTTT.